This TCR beta chain was captured in a study of beta chain features in type 1 diabetes. As for the study in general: Cells sorted and examined across all samples totaled 85 million to 110 million.

Isolated RNA was reverse transcribed in full, so expressed TCRB transcripts were sequenced. Naive, central memory and regulatory T cell samples came to a mean of around 3.5 million reads. TCRdb's copy holds only in-frame clones and misses some; the assay was immunoSEQ multiplex PCR. The table lists 130,000 to 150,000 clones, roughly a tenth of them singletons. Trimming took 5 bases from V and 3 from J; bases not matched to a gene: 11. The germline CDR1 and CDR2 sequences are PRHDT and FYEKMQ (reference sequence). The CDR3 is made up of 17 amino acids. This clone has more than one count but fewer than ten.

Sample: naive CD4+ T cells from blood. The rearrangement uses TRBV13 and TRBJ2-3; 10 bases agree with TRBD2. The TCR comes from a man aged 18 to 30 in good health. CDR3 in DNA: TGTGCCAGCAGCACGGGACTAGCGCTATCTAGGACAGATACGCAGTATTTT. Translating it yields CASSTGLALSRTDTQYF.